Listed below are T cell receptor beta chains from one sample, sequenced in a study of blood T cell repertoires in COVID-19. Profiling relied on immunoSEQ multiplex PCR, and the TCRdb table lists in-frame clones only, not all of them. This table holds 390,000 or so clones, around 91% found once. The source material was peripheral blood. The receptors stem from a man aged 18 to 30 with active or convalescent COVID-19. The CDR3 runs from the conserved cysteine through the conserved F or W. The D gene is left open where the match is weak. A row's size may be missing; if present it is once, few, many or a size class.

TRBD1,-,TRBJ1-6,15,TRBV28,TGTGCCAGCAGTCAAGGGACAGGGAATAATTCACCCCTCCACTTT,CASSQGTGNNSPLHF
-,-,TRBJ1-1,14,TRBV2,TGTGCCAGCGGAACCGGGAATAAGAACACTGAAGCTTTCTTT,CASGTGNKNTEAFF
-,-,TRBJ2-1,14,TRBV28,TGTGCCAGCAGTTTGGGCCTAAACTACAATGAGCAGTTCTTC,CASSLGLNYNEQFF
TRBD1,few,TRBJ1-4,14,TRBV19,TGTGCCAGTAGTATACAGGGACAGACTGAAAAACTGTTTTTT,CASSIQGQTEKLFF
TRBD2,-,TRBJ2-3,12,TRBV6-2/TRBV6-3,TGTGCCAGCAGTTTAGCGGGGGATACGCAGTATTTT,CASSLAGDTQYF
-,-,TRBJ2-7,14,TRBV7-9,TGTGCCAGCAGCTTACAGGGGAGCGCCTACGAGCAGTACTTC,CASSLQGSAYEQYF
-,-,TRBJ2-7,15,TRBV7-7,TGTGCCAGCAGCTTAGGTCCAGGTCAGAACTACGAGCAGTACTTC,CASSLGPGQNYEQYF
-,-,TRBJ2-1,14,TRBV21-1,TGTGCCAGCTTCCAAACGGGGGGTTGGCATGAGCAGTTCTTC,CASFQTGGWHEQFF
-,-,TRBJ2-4,15,TRBV28,TGTGCCAGCAGTCCCCGGTTGTCTAACGAAAACATTCAGTACTTC,CASSPRLSNENIQYF
-,once,TRBJ2-3,18,TRBV7-2,TGTGCCAGCAGCCCCCCGAAAAGTGGGGGGGCTCGCACAGATACGCAGTATTTT,CASSPPKSGGARTDTQYF
TRBD2,-,TRBJ2-7,18,TRBV13,TGTGCCAGCAGCTTAGGTATGGGACTAGCGGGAGGGGTCGACGAGCAGTACTTC,CASSLGMGLAGGVDEQYF
TRBD1,-,TRBJ1-2,14,TRBV3-1/TRBV3-2,TGTGCCAGCAGCCAAGGCGTTACAGGGGTTGGCTACACCTTC,CASSQGVTGVGYTF
-,-,TRBJ2-3,15,TRBV6-5,TGTGCCAGCAGTTACTCGTGGGCAGGGTCAGATACGCAGTATTTT,CASSYSWAGSDTQYF
-,-,TRBJ1-1,13,TRBV18,TGTGCCAGCTCACCTCGGCAGCAGGAGGTGGCTTTCTTT,CASSPRQQEVAFF
-,-,TRBJ1-6,13,TRBV6-5,TGTGCCAGCAGAAAAACCAGGGATTCACCCCTCCACTTT,CASRKTRDSPLHF
TRBD2,-,TRBJ2-1,15,TRBV6-5,TGTGCCAGCAGTTACTCGGCTAGCGGCTACAATGAGCAGTTCTTC,CASSYSASGYNEQFF
-,once,TRBJ2-7,13,TRBV27,TGTGCCAGCAGGGCAGGGGGGTCCTACGAGCAGTACTTC,CASRAGGSYEQYF
-,-,TRBJ1-4,15,TRBV7-2,TGTGCCAGCAGCTTAGCGGTCAGAAATAATGAAAAACTGTTTTTT,CASSLAVRNNEKLFF
-,-,TRBJ1-5,15,TRBV9,TGTGCCAGCAGCGAGACACCCTATAGCAATCAGCCCCAGCATTTT,CASSETPYSNQPQHF
-,-,TRBJ1-4,14,TRBV11-2,TGTGCCAGCAGCCAGTGGAGGACTAATGAAAAACTGTTTTTT,CASSQWRTNEKLFF
-,-,TRBJ1-2,14,TRBV28,TGTGCCAGCAGTTTAGGAGGCCCAGACTATGGCTACACCTTC,CASSLGGPDYGYTF
-,-,TRBJ2-5,13,TRBV7-3,TGTGCCAGCAGCTTAGGGCTTGGGGAGACCCAGTACTTC,CASSLGLGETQYF
-,-,TRBJ1-1,13,TRBV7-3,TGTGCCAGCAGCTCACAGGTGAACACTGAAGCTTTCTTT,CASSSQVNTEAFF
TRBD1,few,TRBJ1-6,18,TRBV5-6,TGTGCCAGCAGCCAGACCCCCCAGGGGGGTACCGGTGGCTCACCCCTCCACTTT,CASSQTPQGGTGGSPLHF
TRBD1,once,TRBJ1-1,17,TRBV7-9,TGTGCCAGCAGCTTATCCGGGACAGGGCATCGGAACACTGAAGCTTTCTTT,CASSLSGTGHRNTEAFF
TRBD1,-,TRBJ1-5,15,TRBV7-8,TGTGCCAGCAAGGCCGGGACAGGGAGAAATCAGCCCCAGCATTTT,CASKAGTGRNQPQHF
-,-,TRBJ2-7,14,TRBV27,TGTGCCAGCAGTCCCTCATCGGAGAGGTACGAGCAGTACTTC,CASSPSSERYEQYF
-,-,TRBJ1-3,15,TRBV4-1,TGCGCCAGCAGCCAAGATACGGGGGAAGGAAACACCATATATTTT,CASSQDTGEGNTIYF
TRBD1,-,TRBJ1-3,18,TRBV19,TGTGCCAGTAGCGCGAGGACAGGGGGCTCAAGCTCTGGAAACACCATATATTTT,CASSARTGGSSSGNTIYF
-,-,TRBJ1-4,14,TRBV5-1,TGCGCCAGCAGCCCGACATCAACTAATGAAAAACTGTTTTTT,CASSPTSTNEKLFF
-,-,TRBJ1-3,16,TRBV4-1,TGCGCCAGCAGCCAAGAATCCAGGGCTTCTGGAAACACCATATATTTT,CASSQESRASGNTIYF
TRBD1,-,TRBJ2-7,18,TRBV10-3,TGTGCCATCAGTGAGTCACCGGGACAGGGAAACCGACTCTACGAGCAGTACTTC,CAISESPGQGNRLYEQYF
-,-,TRBJ2-1,15,TRBV19,TGTGCCAGTAGCGTATTCGATCGGTCGGGGAATGAGCAGTTCTTC,CASSVFDRSGNEQFF
-,-,TRBJ2-1,17,TRBV4-1,TGCGCCAGCAGCCAATCAGTGGGGCAGGGCGGAAACAATGAGCAGTTCTTC,CASSQSVGQGGNNEQFF
-,-,TRBJ2-7,12,TRBV18,TGTGCCAGCTCACCTGGACACTACGAGCAGTACTTC,CASSPGHYEQYF
-,-,TRBJ1-1,13,TRBV4-2,TGTGCCAGCAGCCAAGAAAGGGGGAGTGAAGCTTTCTTT,CASSQERGSEAFF
-,-,TRBJ2-3,15,TRBV5-6,TGTGCCAGCAGCTTGTTATCCAGGGGATTAGATACGCAGTATTTT,CASSLLSRGLDTQYF
-,-,TRBJ1-1,14,TRBV19,TGTGCCAGTAGTATGTATAGGACAGCCAGCCGGGCTTTCTTT,CASSMYRTASRAFF
-,-,TRBJ2-7,15,TRBV6-5,TGTGCCAGCAGTTACACCGGGACTGATACCTACGAGCAGTACTTC,CASSYTGTDTYEQYF
-,-,TRBJ1-1,15,TRBV9,TGTGCCAGCAGCGTAGTGTCTACGGTGAACACTGAAGCTTTCTTT,CASSVVSTVNTEAFF
-,-,TRBJ1-2,15,TRBV4-1,TGCGCCAGCAGCCAAGGGGTCCAAGGGGTACTTGGCTACACCTTC,CASSQGVQGVLGYTF
TRBD2,once,TRBJ2-1,16,TRBV7-9,TGTGCCAGCAGCTTACAGGGGACTAGGAATTCCAATGAGCAGTTCTTC,CASSLQGTRNSNEQFF
TRBD1,-,TRBJ1-1,15,TRBV5-1,TGCGCCAGCAGGGGACAGGGGGCTTTGAACACTGAAGCTTTCTTT,CASRGQGALNTEAFF
TRBD1,once,TRBJ1-6,14,TRBV11-2,TGTGCCAGCAGCCGTCGGACAGGGAATTCACCCCTCCACTTT,CASSRRTGNSPLHF
TRBD2,-,TRBJ2-7,15,TRBV18,TGTGCCAGCTCAACGGGGACTAGCCCGACCTACGAGCAGTACTTC,CASSTGTSPTYEQYF
-,-,TRBJ1-1,13,TRBV11-1,TGTGCCAGCAGCTTAGCGCCAGGTGTCAAGCCTTTCTTT,CASSLAPGVKPFF
-,-,TRBJ1-1,13,TRBV6-5,TGTGCCAGTGGTTGGGCCGGGAACACTGAAGCTTTCTTT,CASGWAGNTEAFF
-,-,TRBJ1-6,13,TRBV28,TGTGCCAGCGAGACAGATCGGCATTCACCCCTCCACTTT,CASETDRHSPLHF
-,-,TRBJ1-2,15,TRBV6-1,TGTGCCAGCAGTGAAGCGACGACTCTGGTGCGGGGCTACACCTTC,CASSEATTLVRGYTF
TRBD2,-,TRBJ2-5,16,TRBV7-2,TGTGCCAGCAGCTCGGGACTAGCGGGAGAGGGGGAGACCCAGTACTTC,CASSSGLAGEGETQYF
-,-,TRBJ2-4,16,TRBV28,TGTGCCAGCAGTTTAGGCCGGGGTTTAGCCAAAAACATTCAGTACTTC,CASSLGRGLAKNIQYF
TRBD1,once,TRBJ1-1,14,TRBV6-5,TGTGCCAGTCTGGAGGGACAGGGTTACACTGAAGCTTTCTTT,CASLEGQGYTEAFF
TRBD1,few,TRBJ1-6,13,TRBV30,TGTGCCTGGCAAGGGGGCCATAATTCACCCCTCCACTTT,CAWQGGHNSPLHF
-,-,TRBJ2-5,11,TRBV29-1,TGCAGCGTCCCAGTCCAAGAGACCCAGTACTTC,CSVPVQETQYF
-,-,TRBJ1-1,13,TRBV2,TGTGCCAGCAGTATTACAGGGAGCACTGAAGCTTTCTTT,CASSITGSTEAFF